A selection of T cell receptor beta chains follows, all from one sample in a study of CD8 T cells in ankylosing spondylitis. MiXCR was run by TCRdb on the 5' RACE reads, yielding one entry per CDR3 protein. The sample holds 400,000 to 450,000 distinct CDR3 sequences, roughly a sixth seen once. Sequenced material: blood, either unsorted or a sorted T cell fraction (not recorded which). Receptor source: a male donor with ankylosing spondylitis. CDR3s include the opening cysteine and the closing phenylalanine or tryptophan. The D gene is left open where the match is weak. Expanded clones are given a class, and other clones once, few, many or no size at all.

.	TRBJ2-1	13	.	TRBV2	CASSETGLNEQFF	TGTGCCAGCAGTGAGACCGGGCTCAATGAGCAGTTCTTC
.	TRBJ1-3	14	few	TRBV7-9	CASSTREAGNTIYF	TGTGCCAGCAGCACCCGGGAAGCCGGAAACACCATATATTTT
.	TRBJ1-1	18	.	TRBV18	CASSPLSSGRGVSTEAFF	TGTGCCAGCTCACCACTTAGTTCCGGCAGGGGCGTTAGCACTGAAGCTTTCTTT
.	TRBJ1-2	14	.	TRBV6-1	CATTPGQWSYGYTF	TGTGCCACTACCCCGGGACAATGGAGCTATGGCTACACCTTC
.	TRBJ1-1	11	few	TRBV2	CASKQNTEAFF	TGTGCCAGCAAGCAGAACACTGAAGCTTTCTTT
TRBD2	TRBJ2-7	16	few	TRBV24-1	CATSAGAGGLSYEQYF	TGTGCCACCAGTGCCGGAGCGGGAGGGCTTTCCTACGAGCAGTACTTC
.	TRBJ2-7	14	few	TRBV20-1	CSANRDNEGLEQYF	TGCAGTGCTAACCGGGACAACGAGGGGCTCGAGCAGTACTTC
.	TRBJ1-5	14	few	TRBV20-1	CSARKVGDSRPQHF	TGCAGTGCGAGGAAGGTCGGGGACTCAAGGCCCCAGCATTTT
.	TRBJ2-2	14	once	TRBV9	CASSVVQVPGELFF	TGTGCCAGCAGCGTAGTGCAGGTCCCCGGGGAGCTGTTTTTT
TRBD2	TRBJ2-2	16	.	TRBV7-9	CASRELAGRDTGELFF	TGTGCCAGCAGGGAGCTAGCGGGACGCGACACCGGGGAGCTGTTTTTT
.	TRBJ2-3	16	few	TRBV12-3/TRBV12-4	CASSLGAGTSTDTQYF	TGTGCCAGCAGTTTAGGGGCCGGCACAAGCACAGATACGCAGTATTTT
.	TRBJ2-3	14	.	TRBV18	CASSPTYITDTQYF	TGTGCCAGCTCACCAACATATATCACAGATACGCAGTATTTT
.	TRBJ1-1	18	.	TRBV15	CATSRDREWGGEDTEAFF	TGTGCCACCAGCAGAGATAGGGAGTGGGGGGGAGAGGACACTGAAGCTTTCTTT
.	TRBJ2-7	14	few	TRBV12-3/TRBV12-4	CASSLALKTYEQYF	TGTGCCAGCAGTTTAGCCCTAAAAACCTACGAGCAGTACTTC
TRBD1	TRBJ2-3	15	.	TRBV14	CASSQRGRGTDTQYF	TGTGCCAGCAGCCAAAGGGGGCGCGGGACAGATACGCAGTATTTT
TRBD1	TRBJ2-7	14	once	TRBV27	CASNGFGTAYEQYF	TGTGCCAGCAACGGATTCGGGACAGCCTACGAGCAGTACTTC
TRBD2	TRBJ2-3	18	few	TRBV11-2	CASSSPVSAGGRRDTQYF	TGTGCCAGCAGCTCCCCAGTTTCAGCGGGGGGGCGGAGAGATACGCAGTATTTT
.	TRBJ2-7	14	.	TRBV7-9	CASSLVKGTYEQYF	TGTGCCAGCAGCTTGGTCAAGGGCACCTACGAGCAGTACTTC
.	TRBJ2-1	13	few	TRBV7-2	CASSLGMYNEQFF	TGTGCCAGCAGCTTAGGGATGTACAATGAGCAGTTCTTC
.	TRBJ1-2	14	few	TRBV7-6	CASSPEMSNYGYTF	TGTGCCAGCAGCCCCGAAATGTCTAACTATGGCTACACCTTC
TRBD1	TRBJ2-7	12	many	TRBV12-3/TRBV12-4	CASSLTGGEQYF	TGTGCCAGCAGTTTGACAGGGGGCGAGCAGTACTTC
.	TRBJ2-3	13	few	TRBV25-1	CASSLFGTDTQYF	TGTGCCAGCAGTCTCTTTGGGACAGATACGCAGTATTTT
TRBD1	TRBJ2-5	19	.	TRBV11-2	CASSLDRWRDRVNQETQYF	TGTGCCAGCAGCTTAGATCGATGGAGGGACAGGGTAAACCAAGAGACCCAGTACTTC
.	TRBJ1-1	16	.	TRBV7-9	CASSFLRPGATTEAFF	TGTGCCAGCAGCTTTTTACGTCCTGGGGCGACAACTGAAGCTTTCTTT
TRBD2	TRBJ2-2	19	few	TRBV2	CASSAQGMASGVNTGELFF	TGTGCCAGCAGTGCACAGGGTATGGCTAGCGGGGTGAACACCGGGGAGCTGTTTTTT
.	TRBJ2-1	16	.	TRBV10-3	CAISDVGGTMSNEQFF	TGTGCCATCAGTGACGTCGGTGGGACGATGTCCAATGAGCAGTTCTTC
.	TRBJ1-3	15	few	TRBV10-3	CAISDVLGSGNTIYF	TGTGCCATCAGCGACGTCCTAGGGTCTGGAAACACCATATATTTT
TRBD1	TRBJ1-6	16	many	TRBV5-1	CASSPGQGASGSPLHF	TGCGCCAGCAGCCCCGGACAGGGGGCGTCGGGATCACCCCTCCACTTT
.	TRBJ2-3	15	few	TRBV14	CASSQVTGGTDTQYF	TGTGCCAGCAGCCAAGTCACGGGAGGCACAGATACGCAGTATTTT
TRBD1	TRBJ1-1	14	few	TRBV7-9	CASSFGQGFTEAFF	TGTGCCAGCAGCTTCGGACAGGGGTTCACTGAAGCTTTCTTT
TRBD2	TRBJ2-3	18	.	TRBV10-3	CATAPKALAGRGGDTQYF	TGTGCCACCGCGCCTAAGGCCCTAGCGGGGAGAGGTGGAGATACGCAGTATTTT
.	TRBJ2-5	16	few	TRBV4-3	CASSQEGGRFQETQYF	TGCGCCAGCAGCCAAGAGGGTGGGCGGTTCCAAGAGACCCAGTACTTC
.	TRBJ1-1	14	few	TRBV9	CASSDGRMNTEAFF	TGTGCCAGCAGCGACGGGCGGATGAACACTGAAGCTTTCTTT
.	TRBJ2-5	12	few	TRBV29-1	CSVAPGQETQYF	TGCAGCGTTGCCCCGGGACAAGAGACCCAGTACTTC
.	TRBJ1-1	15	few	TRBV5-1	CASSLVVGENTEAFF	TGCGCCAGCAGCTTGGTGGTGGGGGAGAACACTGAAGCTTTCTTT
TRBD2	TRBJ2-1	14	few	TRBV6-4	CASKRLAGVDEQFF	TGTGCCAGCAAAAGACTAGCGGGAGTGGATGAGCAGTTCTTC
.	TRBJ2-2	12	many	TRBV12-3/TRBV12-4	CASSFQAGELFF	TGTGCCAGCAGCTTTCAGGCCGGGGAGCTGTTTTTT
.	TRBJ2-1	13	few	TRBV19	CASSPRGGDEQFF	TGTGCCAGTAGTCCTCGAGGTGGGGACGAGCAGTTCTTC
TRBD2	TRBJ2-3	17	.	TRBV20-1	CSATSGTSGTSTDTQYF	TGCAGTGCTACATCCGGGACTAGCGGAACTAGCACAGATACGCAGTATTTT
.	TRBJ2-7	13	.	TRBV20-1	CSARPVGVHEQYF	TGCAGTGCTAGACCCGTAGGGGTACACGAGCAGTACTTC
.	TRBJ2-3	16	few	TRBV12-3/TRBV12-4	CASSPGAHPGTDTQYF	TGTGCCAGCAGCCCCGGGGCTCATCCAGGCACAGATACGCAGTATTTT
TRBD1	TRBJ2-7	15	few	TRBV27	CASSLRGTGHYEQYF	TGTGCCAGCAGCCTACGCGGGACAGGCCACTACGAGCAGTACTTC
TRBD1	TRBJ1-1	14	many	TRBV7-2	CASAYRGPNTEAFF	TGTGCCAGCGCCTACAGGGGACCGAACACTGAAGCTTTCTTT
.	TRBJ2-1	16	.	TRBV14	CASSLQRSFASNEQFF	TGTGCCAGCAGCCTTCAGCGCAGTTTCGCTAGCAATGAGCAGTTCTTC
TRBD2	TRBJ2-5	20	.	TRBV28	CANRTSGGLDGLERRETQYF	TGTGCCAACCGAACGTCGGGGGGGCTCGACGGTCTCGAAAGGAGAGAGACCCAGTACTTC
.	TRBJ1-5	15	many	TRBV12-3/TRBV12-4	CASSPGAGVEQPQHF	TGTGCCAGCAGCCCCGGGGCAGGGGTGGAACAGCCCCAGCATTTT
.	TRBJ1-1	15	.	TRBV5-5	CASTTTGWLNTEAFF	TGTGCCAGCACTACGACGGGGTGGTTGAACACTGAAGCTTTCTTT
TRBD2	TRBJ2-1	15	.	TRBV18	CASSPRASGSDEQFF	TGTGCCAGCTCACCTAGGGCTAGCGGGAGCGATGAGCAGTTCTTC
TRBD2	TRBJ2-1	14	.	TRBV27	CASRLAGGKNEQFF	TGTGCCAGCAGATTAGCGGGAGGGAAAAATGAGCAGTTCTTC
.	TRBJ1-2	16	.	TRBV9	CASSGDMDGRRGFYTF	TGTGCCAGCAGCGGAGACATGGACGGCCGAAGAGGTTTCTACACCTTC
.	TRBJ1-5	16	many	TRBV12-3/TRBV12-4	CASSLGGRASNQPQHF	TGTGCCAGCAGTTTAGGCGGTCGAGCAAGCAATCAGCCCCAGCATTTT
.	TRBJ1-1	13	few	TRBV6-6	CASSYNSLDEAFF	TGTGCCAGCAGTTACAACAGTTTAGATGAAGCTTTCTTT
TRBD1	TRBJ1-1	16	.	TRBV15	CATSRGRGRQGTEAFF	TGTGCCACCAGCAGAGGGAGGGGGCGCCAGGGCACTGAAGCTTTCTTT
TRBD2	TRBJ2-3	17	few	TRBV7-3	CASSLTSGGGKGDTQYF	TGTGCCAGCAGCTTAACTAGCGGGGGCGGGAAAGGAGATACGCAGTATTTT
TRBD2	TRBJ2-3	14	.	TRBV7-9	CAEQGSGGTDTQYF	TGTGCTGAGCAGGGTAGCGGGGGCACAGATACGCAGTATTTT